The 20 T cell receptor beta chains below all came from one sample that was sequenced in a study of CD8 T cells in ankylosing spondylitis. Via MiXCR, TCRdb re-called the 5' RACE reads, giving one row per CDR3 protein. The data contain around 340,000 distinct CDR3 sequences, roughly 14% of them singletons. The sequenced sample was blood, either unsorted or a sorted T cell fraction (not recorded which). The source of these receptors is a male donor with ankylosing spondylitis or in good health (not recorded which).

In this sample, this clonotype turned up a few times. The V gene is TRBV11-2, the J gene TRBJ2-4, with TRBD2 matching 8 bases. Germline CDR1 and CDR2: SGHAT and FQNNGV. Germline trimming cut 5 bases from V and 0 bases from J; bases unmatched to any gene: 6. There are 16 residues in the CDR3. The CDR3: CASSHILAAAKNIQYF. The DNA for the CDR3 is TGTGCCAGCAGCCATATACTAGCGGCAGCCAAAAACATTCAGTACTTC.

This clonotype was found a few times. This rearrangement joins TRBV12-3 or TRBV12-4 to TRBJ2-7; D perhaps matches TRBD2 (6 bases). The CDR3 length is 13 residues. Trimming removed 3 bases at V and 7 bases at J, with 13 bases between. The CDR3 is CASSLYGGVEQYF. The CDR3 DNA is TGTGCCAGCAGTTTGTACGGGGGAGTGGAGCAGTACTTC.

This chain links TRBV20-1 with TRBJ2-7; D call uncertain. Germline CDR1 and CDR2: DFQATT and SNEGSKA (reference sequence). This CDR3 has 14 residues. The ends were cut back, 3 bases at V and 2 bases at J, with 14 bases in the middle. The CDR3 DNA sequence: TGCAGTGCTAGCCCAGCCATATTAACCTACGAGCAGTACTTC. It yields the protein CSASPAILTYEQYF.

This clonotype was found a few times. V gene TRBV5-1 combines with J gene TRBJ1-4, with a possible D match to TRBD1 (5 bases). V was shortened by 4 bases and J by 5 bases, with 12 bases between the two germline ends. CDR1 and CDR2 from the germline V gene are SGHRS and YFSETQ. The CDR3 is 14 residues long. CDR3: CASSQGDRNEKLFF. The DNA of the CDR3 is TGCGCCAGCAGCCAGGGAGATAGAAATGAAAAACTGTTTTTT.

A few counts support this clonotype. V gene TRBV5-1 combines with J gene TRBJ2-1; D gene unclear. The CDR3 has 15 amino acids. Germline V gene data show CDR1 as SGHRS and CDR2 as YFSETQ. The ends were cut back, 4 bases at V and 1 base at J, with 12 bases in the middle. The CDR3 spells CASSHDLPSYNEQFF. As DNA, the CDR3 is TGCGCCAGCAGCCACGACTTACCATCCTACAATGAGCAGTTCTTC.

This chain uses TRBV6-5 with TRBJ1-5; no firm D call. The V end lost 2 bases, the J end lost 6 bases, and 5 bases lay between the germline ends. The germline V gene has CDR1 MNHEY and CDR2 SVGAGI. This CDR3 is 12 amino acids long. CDR3 sequence reads: CASSYVGQPQHF. Written as DNA, the CDR3 is TGTGCCAGCAGTTACGTGGGTCAGCCCCAGCATTTT.

This clonotype appeared a few times. CDR3: CASSPTTATDTQYF. CDR3 DNA: TGTGCCAGCAGCCCGACGACCGCTACAGATACGCAGTATTTT. This chain connects TRBV7-9 to TRBJ2-3; D unclear. Germline lookup yields CDR1 SEHNR and CDR2 FQNEAQ (reference sequence). There are 14 residues in the CDR3. The V end was cut by 5 bases, the J end by 3 bases, with 12 bases between.

This sequence joins TRBV6-5 and TRBJ2-1; D is unclear. Trimming pared 0 bases from V and 4 bases from J, leaving 7 bases between. The CDR3 has 14 amino acids. Germline V gives CDR1 MNHEY, CDR2 SVGAGI. This CDR3 reads CASSYSITYNEQFF. CDR3 DNA: TGTGCCAGCAGTTACTCGATCACATACAATGAGCAGTTCTTC.

The chain recombines TRBV20-1 with TRBJ2-2, with a tentative D call TRBD1 (5 bases). From germline, CDR1 is DFQATT and CDR2 SNEGSKA (reference sequence). V was clipped by 8 bases and J by 1 base, with 14 bases between them. CDR3 length: 14 residues. DNA for the CDR3: TGCAGTACCCCGGGCAGGGAGAACACCGGGGAGCTGTTTTTT. It yields the protein CSTPGRENTGELFF.

This clonotype was counted between two and nine times. The chain is built from TRBV29-1 and TRBJ2-1, with D maybe TRBD1 (5 bases). V was clipped by 6 bases and J by 6 bases, with 15 bases between them. The germline CDR1 and CDR2 sequences are SQVTM and ANQGSEA. CDR3 length equals 13 residues. The DNA of the CDR3 is TGCAGCGTCGACAGTAATTCCGTCAATGAGCAGTTCTTC. Protein sequence: CSVDSNSVNEQFF.

This clonotype was observed a few times. This chain links TRBV10-3 with TRBJ1-2; 8 nucleotides line up with TRBD1. Germline loops: CDR1 ENHRY, CDR2 SYGVKD. The CDR3 extends over 13 amino acids. V shed 7 bases and J 2 bases; nucleotides not matched to a gene: 3. The CDR3 sequence: CAITRQGNYGYTF. Here the CDR3 DNA reads TGTGCCATCACCCGACAGGGGAACTATGGCTACACCTTC.

This chain connects TRBV11-2 to TRBJ2-1, with D possibly TRBD2 on 5 matching bases. The CDR3 is made up of 15 amino acids. Germline assignment: CDR1 SGHAT and CDR2 FQNNGV. V shed 5 bases and J shed 6 bases, with 17 bases lying between them. As DNA, the CDR3 is TGTGCCAGCAGCAGGACGAGGGCCCTCGTCAATGAGCAGTTCTTC. Its translation is CASSRTRALVNEQFF.

The rearrangement joins TRBV12-3 or TRBV12-4 to TRBJ1-6; D possibly corresponds to TRBD1 (5 bases). There are 18 residues in the CDR3. V lost 5 bases to trimming and J lost 5 bases, with 22 bases between them. The CDR3 protein is CASSPGVGAGRHNSPLHF. Written as DNA, the CDR3 is TGTGCCAGCAGTCCCGGGGTAGGGGCGGGTCGGCATAATTCACCCCTCCACTTT.

This clonotype was counted only a few times. This chain uses TRBV18 with TRBJ2-7, with D unclear. Germline-derived CDR1 and CDR2 are KGHSH and LQKENI. Between the trimmed V and J ends, which lost 3 bases and 5 bases, there was a span of 8 bases. This CDR3 region has 12 residues. CDR3 loop: CASSPSSDEQYF. The CDR3 DNA sequence: TGTGCCAGCTCACCCTCCTCGGACGAGCAGTACTTC.

This clonotype has just a few counts. The chain employs TRBV30 and TRBJ1-2; the D is unclear. The CDR3 contains 13 residues. Per germline, CDR1 GTSNPN and CDR2 SVGIG (reference sequence). Trimming took 0 bases from V and 2 from J, leaving 7 bases between them. The CDR3 DNA is TGTGCCTGGAGTGTGATACGGAACTATGGCTACACCTTC. It encodes CAWSVIRNYGYTF.

The chain recombines TRBV30 with TRBJ2-3; a weak D match, TRBD2 (6 bases). Germline V gene lookup returns CDR1 GTSNPN and CDR2 SVGIG (reference sequence). The CDR3 consists of 15 residues. The germline V and J ends were trimmed by 2 bases and 3 bases, with 15 bases remaining between them. In DNA, the CDR3 is TGTGCCTGGAGTCATTTCCGGGGGAAGACAGATACGCAGTATTTT. It yields the protein CAWSHFRGKTDTQYF.

This chain links TRBV5-1 with TRBJ2-3; TRBD1 or TRBD2 may be the D gene (6 bases each). Trimming removed 7 bases at V and 2 bases at J, with 14 bases between. The CDR3 loop spans 14 amino acids. In germline, CDR1 is SGHRS, CDR2 YFSETQ. CDR3 sequence reads: CASAEGGYTDTQYF. The CDR3 region has the DNA TGCGCCAGCGCTGAGGGGGGTTACACAGATACGCAGTATTTT.

This clonotype came up a few times. The chain joins TRBV5-1 to TRBJ1-2, with D possibly TRBD1 on 5 matching bases. The CDR3 sequence is 13 residues long. V was clipped by 0 bases and J by 4 bases, with 7 bases between them. CDR1 and CDR2 (germline): SGHRS, YFSETQ. The CDR3 loop reads CASSLGQSYGYTF. In DNA form, the CDR3 reads TGCGCCAGCAGCTTGGGACAGAGCTATGGCTACACCTTC.

V and J are TRBV5-1 and TRBJ2-3; D is ambiguous. CDR1 and CDR2 (germline): SGHRS, YFSETQ. V was pared by 4 bases and J by 1 base, with 16 bases between. The CDR3 is 16 residues long. In DNA, the CDR3 is TGCGCCAGCAGCCCCTCCGGCAGGCTCCGCACAGATACGCAGTATTTT. It codes for CASSPSGRLRTDTQYF.

In its sample, this clonotype was seen many times. The rearrangement joins TRBV29-1 to TRBJ1-2; no definite D call. Trimming removed 0 bases at V and 7 bases at J, with 21 bases between. Germline V gives CDR1 SQVTM, CDR2 ANQGSEA. The CDR3 has 16 amino acids. The CDR3 here is CSVEEWSGRQPIGYTF. CDR3 DNA: TGCAGCGTTGAAGAATGGTCAGGCCGCCAGCCTATTGGCTACACCTTC. The full variable domain, completed using reference TRBV29-1 and TRBJ1-2, is SAVISQKPSRDICQRGTSLTIQCQVDSQVTMMFWYRQQPGQSLTLIATANQGSEATYESGFVIDKFPISRPNLTFSTLTVSNMSPEDSSIYLCSVEEWSGRQPIGYTFGSGTRLTVV.